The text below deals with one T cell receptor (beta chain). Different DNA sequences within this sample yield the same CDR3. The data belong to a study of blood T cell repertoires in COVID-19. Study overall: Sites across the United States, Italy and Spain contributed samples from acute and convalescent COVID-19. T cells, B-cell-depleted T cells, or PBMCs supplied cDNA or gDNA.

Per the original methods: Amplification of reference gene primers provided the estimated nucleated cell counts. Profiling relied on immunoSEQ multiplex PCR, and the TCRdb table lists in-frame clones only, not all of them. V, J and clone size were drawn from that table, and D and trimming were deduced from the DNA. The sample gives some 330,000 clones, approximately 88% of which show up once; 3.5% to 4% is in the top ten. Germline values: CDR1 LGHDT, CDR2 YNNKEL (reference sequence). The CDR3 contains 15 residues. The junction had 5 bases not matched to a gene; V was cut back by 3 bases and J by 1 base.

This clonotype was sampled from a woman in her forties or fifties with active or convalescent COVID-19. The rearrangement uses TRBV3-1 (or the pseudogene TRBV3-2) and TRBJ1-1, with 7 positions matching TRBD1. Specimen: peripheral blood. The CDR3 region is CASSQEGAPNTEAFF. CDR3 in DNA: TGTGCCAGCAGCCAGGAGGGGGCCCCGAACACTGAAGCTTTCTTT.